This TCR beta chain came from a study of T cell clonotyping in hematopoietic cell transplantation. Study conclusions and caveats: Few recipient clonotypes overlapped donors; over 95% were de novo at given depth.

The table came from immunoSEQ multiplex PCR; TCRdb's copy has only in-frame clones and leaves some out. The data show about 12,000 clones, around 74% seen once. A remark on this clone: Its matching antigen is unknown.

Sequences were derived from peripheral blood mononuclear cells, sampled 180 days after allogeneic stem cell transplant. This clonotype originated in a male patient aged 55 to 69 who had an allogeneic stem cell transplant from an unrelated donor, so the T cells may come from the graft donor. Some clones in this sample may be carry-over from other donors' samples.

The CDR3 protein is CSADPTDEQFF. The CDR3 DNA reads TGCAGCGCAGACCCCACGGATGAGCAGTTCTTC. This chain uses TRBV29-1 with TRBJ2-1; D gene ambiguous. CDR3 length equals 11 residues. From germline, CDR1 is SQVTM and CDR2 ANQGSEA. Trimming cost V 7 bases and J 8 bases, with 12 bases left between them.